Shown below are 10 T cell receptor beta chains from a single sample sequenced in a study of shared clonotypes between healthy human individuals. Assay used: immunoSEQ multiplex PCR; TCRdb lists only in-frame clones, some missing. The sample includes about 1 million clones, 65% to 80% of them seen just once. Sequences were obtained from memory CD4+ T cells sorted from blood. Subset defined: CD45RA-negative fraction. The receptors stem from a man aged 18 to 30 in good health.

The sample holds a few counts of this clone. The gene calls are TRBV7-9 and TRBJ1-2; TRBD1 is a possible D gene (6 bases). Germline CDR1 reads SEHNR; CDR2 reads FQNEAQ (reference sequence). V was shortened by 1 base and J by 3 bases, with 6 bases between the two germline ends. This CDR3 has 13 residues. DNA for the CDR3: TGTGCCAGCAGCTTAGGGACAGACTATGGCTACACCTTC. Its translation is CASSLGTDYGYTF.

This clone appeared a few times. Additional DNA sequences in this sample encode the identical CDR3. J is TRBJ2-5 and V is TRBV18; D remains unclear. The V end was cut by 2 bases, the J end by 2 bases, with 6 bases between. Germline loops: CDR1 KGHSH, CDR2 LQKENI. The CDR3 loop spans 13 amino acids. The CDR3 DNA is TGTGCCAGCTCACCAAGTCTTCAAGAGACCCAGTACTTC. It specifies CASSPSLQETQYF.

V is TRBV28 and J is TRBJ1-2, with D unresolved. Germline V CDR1 and CDR2: MDHEN, SYDVKM. Between the trimmed V and J ends, which lost 7 bases and 2 bases, there was a span of 5 bases. This CDR3 is built from 11 residues. CDR3 DNA sequence: TGTGCCAGCAAATTAAACTATGGCTACACCTTC. It translates to CASKLNYGYTF.

The J gene is TRBJ2-5, the V gene TRBV5-4; D not resolved. Per the germline V gene, CDR1 is SGHNT and CDR2 is YYREEE (reference sequence). Trimming took off 4 bases at V and 3 bases at J, with 13 bases between the two ends. This CDR3 comprises 14 residues. The CDR3 reads CASSVVDTKETQYF. The CDR3 DNA reads TGTGCCAGCAGCGTGGTCGACACCAAAGAGACCCAGTACTTC.

The gene calls are TRBV6-1 and TRBJ2-3; the D gene is possibly TRBD1 (5 bases). V was shortened by 2 bases and J by 2 bases, with 11 bases between the two germline ends. This CDR3 spans 15 amino acids. CDR1 is MNHNS, CDR2 SASEGT, per germline. This CDR3 is CASSEQGHSTDTQYF. In DNA, the CDR3 is TGTGCCAGCAGTGAACAAGGACACTCCACAGATACGCAGTATTTT.

The CDR3 here is CASSSFYFYRDRLSYEQYF. The CDR3 nucleotides read TGTGCCAGCAGCTCCTTCTACTTCTACCGGGACAGGCTCTCCTACGAGCAGTACTTC. The rearrangement links TRBV5-6 to TRBJ2-7; 8 positions agree with TRBD1. Trimming at V came to 3 bases and at J to 0 bases, leaving 17 bases not matched to a gene. Germline CDR1 is SGHDT and CDR2 is YYEEEE. This CDR3 region has 19 residues.

A note on this clone: Other DNA sequences in this specimen translate into the identical CDR3. The J gene is TRBJ2-7, the V gene TRBV5-1; 10 positions match TRBD2. V was pared by 3 bases and J by 3 bases, with 0 bases of the junction left unmatched. Germline V gene lookup returns CDR1 SGHRS and CDR2 YFSETQ. The CDR3 is made up of 13 amino acids. CDR3 residues: CASSWTSGYEQYF. DNA for the CDR3: TGCGCCAGCAGCTGGACTAGCGGCTACGAGCAGTACTTC.

The chain is built from TRBV7-9 and TRBJ2-5; 14 nucleotides match TRBD2. The V and J ends lost 1 base and 5 bases, in that order; junction bases with no gene match: 0. This CDR3 is 15 amino acids long. CDR1 and CDR2 from the germline V gene are SEHNR and FQNEAQ (reference sequence). The DNA for the CDR3 is TGTGCCAGCAGCTTAGGACTAGCGGGGGGGGAGACCCAGTACTTC. Its protein product is CASSLGLAGGETQYF.

The V and J genes are TRBV19 and TRBJ2-3; unclear D gene. The ends were cut back, 6 bases at V and 4 bases at J, with 14 bases in the middle. From germline, CDR1 is LNHDA and CDR2 SQIVND (reference sequence). The CDR3 sequence is 14 residues long. The CDR3 region is CASRVLVNSDTQYF. The CDR3 region has the DNA TGTGCCAGTAGGGTCCTGGTGAATTCAGATACGCAGTATTTT.

This chain uses TRBV28 with TRBJ2-7, with 7 bases fitting TRBD1. After removal of 10 bases from V and 0 bases from J, the junction contained 9 bases not matched to a gene. Germline CDR1 reads MDHEN; CDR2 reads SYDVKM. The length of the CDR3 is 14 residues. The CDR3 nucleotides are TGTGCCACCACCCGACAGGGACGCTCCTACGAGCAGTACTTC. It translates to CATTRQGRSYEQYF.